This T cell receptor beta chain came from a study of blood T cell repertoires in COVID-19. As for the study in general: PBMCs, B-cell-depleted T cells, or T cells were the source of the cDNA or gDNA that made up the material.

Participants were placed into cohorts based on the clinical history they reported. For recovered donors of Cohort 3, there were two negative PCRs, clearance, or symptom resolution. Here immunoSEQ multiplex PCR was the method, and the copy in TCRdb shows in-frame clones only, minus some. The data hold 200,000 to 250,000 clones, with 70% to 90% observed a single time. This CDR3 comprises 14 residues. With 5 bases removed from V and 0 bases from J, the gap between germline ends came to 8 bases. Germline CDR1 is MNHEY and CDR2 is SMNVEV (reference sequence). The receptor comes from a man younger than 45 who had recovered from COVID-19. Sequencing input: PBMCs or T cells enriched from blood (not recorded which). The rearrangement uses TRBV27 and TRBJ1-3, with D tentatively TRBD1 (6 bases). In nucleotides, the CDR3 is TGTGCCAGCAGTCAGGGGATCTCTGGAAACACCATATATTTT. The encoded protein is CASSQGISGNTIYF.